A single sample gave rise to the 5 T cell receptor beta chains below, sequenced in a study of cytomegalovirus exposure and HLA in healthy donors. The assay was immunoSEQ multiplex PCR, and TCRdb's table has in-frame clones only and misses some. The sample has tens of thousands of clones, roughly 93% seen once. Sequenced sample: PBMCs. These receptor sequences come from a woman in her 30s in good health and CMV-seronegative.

In nucleotides, the CDR3 is TGTGCCAGCTCACCGAGGACAGAAAACACTGAAGCTTTCTTT. It codes for CASSPRTENTEAFF. V is TRBV18 and J is TRBJ1-1; D is possibly TRBD1 (6 bases). This CDR3 has 14 amino acids. Germline CDR1 KGHSH, CDR2 LQKENI. V was cut by 3 bases and J by 2 bases, with 10 bases left in between.

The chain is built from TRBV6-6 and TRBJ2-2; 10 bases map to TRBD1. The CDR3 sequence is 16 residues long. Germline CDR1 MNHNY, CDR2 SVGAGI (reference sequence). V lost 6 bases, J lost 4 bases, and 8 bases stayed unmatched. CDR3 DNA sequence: TGTGCCAGCAGCCACGACAGGGGGCATGTCACCGGGGAGCTGTTTTTT. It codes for CASSHDRGHVTGELFF.

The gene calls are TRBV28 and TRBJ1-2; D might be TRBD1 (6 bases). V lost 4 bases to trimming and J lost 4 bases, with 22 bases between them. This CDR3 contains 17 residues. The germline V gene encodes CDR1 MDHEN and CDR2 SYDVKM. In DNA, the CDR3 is TGTGCCAGCAGTTCAATCGCTAAAGCAGGGGCGAGCTATGGCTACACCTTC. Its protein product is CASSSIAKAGASYGYTF.

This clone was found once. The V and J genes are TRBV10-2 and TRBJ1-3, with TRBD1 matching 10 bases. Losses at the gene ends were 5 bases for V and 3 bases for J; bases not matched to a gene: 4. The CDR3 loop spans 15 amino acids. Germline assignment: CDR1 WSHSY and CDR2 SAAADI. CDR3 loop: CASSSGTGDGNTIYF. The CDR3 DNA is TGCGCCAGCAGTTCCGGGACAGGGGATGGAAACACCATATATTTT.

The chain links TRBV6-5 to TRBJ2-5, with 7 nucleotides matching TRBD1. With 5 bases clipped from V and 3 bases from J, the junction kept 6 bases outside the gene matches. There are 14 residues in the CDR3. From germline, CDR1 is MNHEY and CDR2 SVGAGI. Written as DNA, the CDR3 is TGTGCCAGCAGTCGACAGGGAGCGGAAGAGACCCAGTACTTC. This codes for CASSRQGAEETQYF.